This is a list of T cell receptor beta chains from one sample in a study of blood T cell repertoires in COVID-19. Clones were read by immunoSEQ multiplex PCR, and TCRdb kept only the in-frame ones, dropping some. Counted here are 200,000 to 250,000 clones, roughly four fifths occurring once; the ten biggest clones make up roughly 12%. The sequencing sample was made of peripheral blood. The receptors were gathered from a woman aged 40 to 50 with acute or convalescent COVID-19. CDR3s include the opening cysteine and the closing phenylalanine or tryptophan. The order of the fields is clone size, V gene, J gene, D gene, CDR3 protein, CDR3 DNA. D genes are given only for firm matches. Clone size is given for some rows only: seen once, a few or many times, or a class if the clone is expanded.

abundance: -
v_gene: TRBV7-4
j_gene: TRBJ1-6
d_gene: -
CDR3aa: CASSLHFKSLGSYNSPLHF
CDR3nt: TGTGCCAGCAGCTTGCACTTTAAAAGTCTAGGCTCCTATAATTCACCCCTCCACTTT

abundance: once
v_gene: TRBV20-1
j_gene: TRBJ2-7
d_gene: -
CDR3aa: CSASRGSWEQYF
CDR3nt: TGCAGTGCTAGTAGGGGCTCTTGGGAGCAGTACTTC

abundance: -
v_gene: TRBV6-5
j_gene: TRBJ2-2
d_gene: TRBD1
CDR3aa: CAGSPQGAWAGELFF
CDR3nt: TGTGCCGGCAGTCCCCAGGGGGCATGGGCCGGGGAGCTGTTTTTT

abundance: -
v_gene: TRBV24-1
j_gene: TRBJ2-7
d_gene: TRBD2
CDR3aa: CATRTTSGGSSYEQYF
CDR3nt: TGTGCCACCAGGACGACTAGCGGGGGGTCCTCCTACGAGCAGTACTTC

abundance: -
v_gene: TRBV11-2
j_gene: TRBJ2-1
d_gene: TRBD2
CDR3aa: CASSLVFGLAGDEQFF
CDR3nt: TGTGCCAGCAGCTTAGTCTTCGGACTAGCGGGAGACGAGCAGTTCTTC

abundance: -
v_gene: TRBV6-2/TRBV6-3
j_gene: TRBJ1-1
d_gene: TRBD1
CDR3aa: CASSYSYRQGLGEAFF
CDR3nt: TGTGCCAGCAGTTACTCTTATAGACAGGGCCTCGGTGAAGCTTTCTTT

abundance: once
v_gene: TRBV4-3
j_gene: TRBJ2-3
d_gene: -
CDR3aa: CASSQVPGVLTDTQYF
CDR3nt: TGCGCCAGCAGCCAAGTACCGGGAGTGCTCACAGATACGCAGTATTTT

abundance: -
v_gene: TRBV30
j_gene: TRBJ2-1
d_gene: -
CDR3aa: CAWGPRRNEQFF
CDR3nt: TGTGCCTGGGGTCCTAGGCGCAATGAGCAGTTCTTC

abundance: -
v_gene: TRBV27
j_gene: TRBJ2-7
d_gene: TRBD2
CDR3aa: CASSFFGGASGNPSYEQYF
CDR3nt: TGTGCCAGCAGTTTTTTCGGCGGGGCTAGCGGGAACCCCTCCTACGAGCAGTACTTC

abundance: -
v_gene: TRBV19
j_gene: TRBJ1-2
d_gene: -
CDR3aa: CASSLTAFYGYTF
CDR3nt: TGTGCCAGTAGTTTGACAGCCTTCTATGGCTACACCTTC

abundance: -
v_gene: TRBV5-1
j_gene: TRBJ2-2
d_gene: -
CDR3aa: CASSLAGVSGELFF
CDR3nt: TGCGCCAGCAGCTTGGCCGGGGTGTCCGGGGAGCTGTTTTTT

abundance: -
v_gene: TRBV2
j_gene: TRBJ1-1
d_gene: -
CDR3aa: CASRAPATNTEAFF
CDR3nt: TGTGCCAGCAGAGCGCCAGCAACGAACACTGAAGCTTTCTTT

abundance: -
v_gene: TRBV30
j_gene: TRBJ1-6
d_gene: -
CDR3aa: CAWSSVTNSPLHF
CDR3nt: TGTGCCTGGAGCTCAGTTACCAATTCACCCCTCCACTTT

abundance: -
v_gene: TRBV21-1
j_gene: TRBJ2-5
d_gene: -
CDR3aa: CASSKVPSGGNQETQYF
CDR3nt: TGTGCCAGCAGTAAAGTCCCTAGCGGGGGCAACCAAGAGACCCAGTACTTC

abundance: -
v_gene: TRBV27
j_gene: TRBJ1-4
d_gene: -
CDR3aa: CASSPIGDRTNEKLFF
CDR3nt: TGTGCCAGCAGTCCAATTGGAGACAGGACCAATGAAAAACTGTTTTTT

abundance: -
v_gene: TRBV3-1/TRBV3-2
j_gene: TRBJ2-3
d_gene: -
CDR3aa: CASSQVSIDTQYF
CDR3nt: TGTGCCAGCAGCCAAGTTAGTATAGATACGCAGTATTTT